This T cell receptor (beta chain) originates from a study of cytomegalovirus exposure and HLA in healthy donors (dated by TCRdb to about 2017). General notes on the study: In an earlier analysis of about 560 of the donors, approximately 300 Gb of sequence data and approximately 120 million unique TCR beta sequences from approximately 180 million T cells were reported. About 310 gigabases of sequencing data and tens of millions of unique TCR sequences were included in an early release covering around 600 HLA-typed donors. The genetic ancestry cluster associated with self-reported Caucasian donors included 65% to 90% of the roughly 380 genotyped donors. The study was designed to test whether signatures of past pathogen exposure could be identified by cataloging public T cell receptors. The T cell repertoires of under 700 subjects were profiled by immunosequencing and related to cytomegalovirus serostatus. A separate validation cohort of roughly 130 different subjects was used in addition to the roughly 640-subject first cohort. To predict cytomegalovirus infection status, the study brought together high-throughput TCR immunosequencing, statistical association of individual TCRs with disease status, and machine learning. A later analysis re-examined previously published TCR beta repertoires from over 500 donors and added high-resolution HLA genotyping to investigate patterns of TCR occurrence. The later analysis used no new phenotypic data to find candidate immune exposures, relying instead on TCR beta sequences and their occurrence across donors. An earlier analysis of around 580 of the donors used high-throughput TCR beta sequencing to judge whether each TCR beta V gene segment behaved as functional or pseudogenic. Donor age, sex, ethnicity and CMV serostatus were collected together with the repertoire data. A later genetic analysis took genome-wide SNP genotypes for about three fifths of the 666 donors and used that subset as a discovery cohort. Every repertoire in the discovery cohort had been generated on one and the same sequencing platform. HLA typing included class I and class II loci at four-digit resolution. Typing coverage varied by locus: roughly 620-630 donors for A, B, C, DRB1 and DQB1; more than 500 for DQA1; approximately 610 for DPA1; roughly 450 for DPB1. Because of strong linkage in the cohort, five DR-DQ haplotypes were treated as single units for association and clustering. Across about 370 genotyped donors of the cohort, an average of approximately 240,000 unique TCR beta nucleotide sequences per donor were sequenced, and 15% to 20% of those sequences were non-productive.

Library method: the immunoSEQ multiplex PCR assay. For the multiplex PCR, a mixture combining 60 forward primers for TCR Vbeta segments and 13 reverse primers for TCR Jbeta segments was used. Amplification of the CDR3 region of rearranged TCR beta genes was performed with a multiplex PCR assay on genomic DNA. The Illumina HiSeq System was used to sequence the amplified TCR beta libraries as 87-base-pair reads. In the authors' own workflow: A later analysis counted approximately 84 million unique TCR beta chains across the 700 or so repertoires, and roughly 9.9 million of these chains were shared by at least two donors. To remove PCR and sequencing errors, raw reads were error-corrected and collapsed into unique sequences using a nearest-neighbor algorithm that merged closely related sequences. CDR3 sequences were aligned to IMGT reference sequences to assign V, D and J gene segments. For a sequence to be retained, a match of at least six nucleotides to both a V gene segment and a J gene segment was required. A rearrangement counted as productive if the CDR3 had no stop codons and remained in frame with V and J, and every other rearrangement counted as non-productive. CDR3 was defined by IMGT convention, running from the second conserved V-encoded cysteine to the conserved J-encoded phenylalanine. The earlier analysis of 587 of the donors excluded sequences that lacked an unambiguous match to a single V gene segment. In an earlier analysis of some 590 of the donors, V segments were called functional above 56.7% productive rearrangements and were called segregating when the between-donor standard deviation exceeded 5%. A statistical classification framework was built for diagnosing cytomegalovirus status from the catalog of TCR beta chain sequences. In a later analysis, TCR nucleotide sequences were compared against IMGT/GENE-DB human TR gene sequences so that V and J genes could be assigned. Using the TCRdist pipeline, a later analysis assigned CDR3 sequences along with most-parsimonious VDJ recombination scenarios. In a later analysis, every TCR beta chain was defined by the combination of its CDR3 amino acid sequence and its V-gene family, and reads without a unique V-gene family were dropped. As a way to deal with suspected cross-contamination and a sequencing artifact, a later analysis dropped approximately 590 nucleotide sequences that were highly shared and had low generation probability. In a later analysis, a clonal expansion index was calculated for each public chain from normalized within-repertoire ranks of inferred template counts. Generation probabilities in a later analysis came from a VDJ recombination model fitted to out-of-frame rearrangements, and those results were checked against IGoR. In a later analysis, TCR-TCR, TCR-HLA and TCR-CMV co-occurrence was scored with hypergeometric tests, and a repertoire-size bias correction was applied to TCR pairs. To estimate false discovery rates, a later analysis permuted the HLA or CMV assignments 20 times. A later analysis grouped co-occurring TCRs with DBSCAN, adding TCRdist sequence similarity when clustering within HLA-allele-positive subsets. Repertoires with fewer than 30,000 or more than 120,000 public chains were left out of co-occurrence clustering, as were five repertoires with anomalous nucleotide sharing. Drawn from immuneACCESS, this table holds only the in-frame rearrangements with V and J called that TCRdb kept. Clones are partly lost; checked studies trace under half to an unresolved V gene and leave the rest unexplained. V and J calls plus clone size are reproduced from that table; the DNA served to infer D and trimming. The sample table records about 94,000 clones; about three fifths of these occur just once. The ten largest clones capture about 3.9% of the sample.

To note about this clone: Its cognate antigen has yet to be identified. No base-level quality is on record; no much larger clone is a single base apart.

The CDR3 has 13 amino acids, counting the end cysteine and phenylalanine. Only CDR3 DNA is held: 39 bases, read in frame from base 1. V gives up 4 bases and J gives up 11 bases, and the segment between their germline ends measures 15 bases. The germline V gene (reference sequence) sets CDR1 to WNHNN and CDR2 to SYGVQD. What the authors observed across the whole study: Linkage disequilibrium might explain the correlated functional status among segregating V segments, but an unknown experimental factor could not be excluded. In both the original and validation cohorts, the classifier was reported to diagnose cytomegalovirus status with high specificity and sensitivity. In an earlier analysis of more than 450 of the donors, most TCR beta V segments were observed in productive rearrangements about 87% or about 30% of the time, broadly matching IMGT annotations. In a later genetic analysis, a missense DCLRE1C variant was associated with V-gene and J-gene trimming of TCR beta chains, and the association was replicated in an independent cohort. In a later genetic analysis, fewer N-insertions in productive TCRs were reported among donors in an Asian-associated ancestry cluster than the approximately 670-donor mean. Because HLA typing was unavailable for some donors at each locus, only the typed subset was used in association tests. Roughly 17 rarely observed V segments, including chromosome 9 orphons, were excluded from the earlier analysis of approximately 500 of the donors because counts were too low. The study gave a list of 150 to 200 TCR beta chains associated with cytomegalovirus. A cluster of highly shared sequence variants was judged likely to represent a technical artifact of the sequencing pipeline. In a later analysis, HLA-associated TCR beta chains showed more clonal expansion and lower generation probabilities than non-associated chains that were equally common. Across donors, most TCR sequences were observed very rarely, whereas some public TCRs were present in many individuals. It was suggested by the authors that the approach could potentially be generalized to other disease states and immunological phenotypes. A further reported finding was that TCR beta sequences accurately predicted the HLA-A and HLA-B alleles for most subjects in the first cohort. Presence/absence analyses assumed roughly uniform sequencing depth across donors, an assumption that may not hold. Because the 87-base-pair reads could not distinguish some IMGT-functional V segments, including TRBV6-2 and TRBV6-3, those segments were excluded. In this cohort, only TCR beta chains were sequenced, and detectable features were limited by the absence of alpha or paired-chain data. In vitro tests confirmed that a few of the cytomegalovirus-associated TCR beta chains recognize cytomegalovirus antigens. A later analysis reported that several top co-occurrence clusters appeared linked to parvovirus B19, influenza, CMV and Epstein-Barr virus. At a false discovery rate of 0.05, a later analysis linked 15,000 to 20,000 TCR beta sequences to specific HLA alleles. Assigning TCR associations to individual alleles was difficult when HLA alleles, especially DR and DQ, strongly co-occurred. A later analysis found that most CMV-associated TCR beta chains appeared HLA-restricted, with HLA associations seemingly driven largely by CMV exposure. Immune exposure information for the cohort was limited to CMV serostatus. In a later analysis, the rate of TCR association differed among HLA loci, with DRB1 alleles having the most associated TCRs and HLA-C alleles having the fewest.

The cohort was made up of 666 healthy bone marrow donors. At the time of sampling, every cohort member was nominally healthy, though immune exposures that went unrecorded were likely present. The donor tested CMV seronegative and was one of the 352 seronegative cohort members. Every donor gave a peripheral blood sample, and the peripheral blood mononuclear cells from that sample were used for TCR beta sequencing. Genomic DNA extraction from the blood cell samples was performed with the Qiagen DNeasy Blood Extraction Kit. Here the chain combines TRBV10-1 and TRBJ2-1; the D gene cannot be resolved reliably. The sequence was collected from a man aged 25-40 years in good health and CMV-seronegative. The sequenced sample was PBMCs. The CDR3: CASSVTPEAKQFF. The bases read TGCGCCAGCAGTGTCACGCCCGAGGCGAAGCAGTTCTTC.